The following is a TCR beta chain sequence with its context. Antigen: not known. Uncontrolled infection, other autoimmune disease, pregnancy or lactation excluded patients. Deletions cut 7 bases from V and 8 bases from J, with 11 bases between. The CDR3 spans 11 residues. Germline V gives CDR1 SGHTA, CDR2 FQGNSA. This sample was included in a study of T cells in Graves' hyperthyroidism and ophthalmopathy. Study findings and constraints: Ophthalmopathy was distinguished from stable hyperthyroidism by 13 V-J signatures.

TCR beta CDR3 sequences were amplified from RNA transcripts. The HTBI primer set was used in a first-round RT-PCR of the TCR CDR3. TCRdb reprocessed the multiplex PCR reads via MiXCR and lists one record per CDR3 protein. The sample has some 600,000 distinct CDR3 sequences, more than 45% seen once. The chain couples TRBV7-2 to TRBJ1-2; no clear D. Sequenced: peripheral blood or thyroid tissue (not recorded which). This receptor was obtained from a woman aged 18-29 years with Graves' hyperthyroidism. The CDR3 loop reads CASMRASGYTF. For the CDR3, the DNA is TGTGCCAGCATGCGGGCTAGCGGCTACACCTTC.